The present entry profiles one TCR beta chain with its context. Its matching antigen is unknown. The sample comes from a study of cytomegalovirus exposure and HLA in healthy donors. Study in general: Unique TCRs numbering around 80 million, obtained from HLA-typed donors, made up an early data release.

PCR employed 60 Vbeta and 13 Jbeta primers. Here immunoSEQ multiplex PCR was the method, and the copy in TCRdb shows in-frame clones only, minus some. The sample lists just over 200,000 clones; approximately 80% were seen once. Study results and limitations: The sole available immune exposure information was CMV serostatus. Segments of the TCR beta V type were, in most cases, productive about 87% or about 30% of the time in an earlier analysis.

The receptor comes from a man aged 45-65 years in good health and CMV-seronegative. Sequencing input: PBMCs.

CDR3 protein: CASSLGAPTSEKLFF. In DNA form, the CDR3 reads TGTGCCAGCAGCTTAGGGGCCCCTACCTCTGAAAAACTGTTTTTT. The rearrangement links TRBV7-2 to TRBJ1-4, with unresolved D. The germline gives CDR1 SGHTA, CDR2 FQGNSA. The CDR3 is made up of 15 amino acids. Between the trimmed V and J ends, which lost 1 base and 7 bases, there was a span of 13 bases.